The clone carrying this TCR beta chain has just a few counts. This sample stems from a study of patients and donors after allogeneic stem cell transplantation. V shed 5 bases and J shed 5 bases, with 13 bases lying between them. The germline gives CDR1 SQVTM, CDR2 ANQGSEA. This CDR3 comprises 12 residues. One entry per CDR3 protein, called by TCRdb with MiXCR from the RT-PCR reads. There are more than 850,000 distinct CDR3 sequences in the sample; roughly 18% occur only once, and around 5.5% lies in the top ten. The sample taken for sequencing was blood, either unsorted or a sorted T cell fraction (not recorded which). The receptor comes from a human donor who was either an allogeneic HSCT recipient or a stem cell or donor lymphocyte infusion donor (not recorded which). It is not recorded whose cells these are; they may come from a transplant donor. V is TRBV29-1 and J is TRBJ2-7; the D gene could be TRBD1 or TRBD2 (5 bases each). The CDR3 protein is CSVPGRRNEQYF. Here the CDR3 DNA reads TGCAGCGTTCCGGGACGCCGCAACGAGCAGTACTTC.